The source of this T cell receptor (beta chain) is a study of response to subunit inactivated influenza vaccine. The study, taken as a whole, reports: New T cells are recruited in small numbers by each seasonal influenza vaccination, according to the authors' suggestion.

The germline V gene has CDR1 SGDLS and CDR2 YYNGEE. The V end was cut by 4 bases, the J end by 7 bases, with 12 bases between. The CDR3 is 12 residues long. MiXCR, run by TCRdb on the RT-PCR reads, gives a single entry per CDR3 protein. The sample has hundreds of thousands of distinct CDR3 sequences; 15% to 19% are singletons. Ten or more counts support this clonotype. Its antigen is still unknown. The receptor was derived from a man in his fifties who received an inactivated influenza vaccine. Sequenced material: PBMCs from blood, taken 11 to 12 days after vaccination. The chain links TRBV9 to TRBJ2-7; D is possibly TRBD1 or TRBD2 (6 bases each). The DNA of the CDR3 is TGTGCCAGCAGCCCAGGAGGGGGAGAGCAGTACTTC. As protein: CASSPGGGEQYF. Complete variable domain (other parts from reference TRBV9 and TRBJ2-7): DSGVTQTPKHLITATGQRVTLRCSPRSGDLSVYWYQQSLDQGLQFLIQYYNGEERAKGNILERFSAQQFPDLHSELNLSSLELGDSALYFCASSPGGGEQYFGPGTRLTVT.